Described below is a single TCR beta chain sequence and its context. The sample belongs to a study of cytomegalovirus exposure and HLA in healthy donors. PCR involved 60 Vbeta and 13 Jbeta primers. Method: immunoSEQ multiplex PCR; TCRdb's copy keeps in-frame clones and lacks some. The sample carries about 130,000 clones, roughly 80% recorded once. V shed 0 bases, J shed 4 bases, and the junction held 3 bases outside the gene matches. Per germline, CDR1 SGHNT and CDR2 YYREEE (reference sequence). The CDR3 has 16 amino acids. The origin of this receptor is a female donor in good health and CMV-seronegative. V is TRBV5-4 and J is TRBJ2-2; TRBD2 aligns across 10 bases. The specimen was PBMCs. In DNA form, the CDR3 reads TGTGCCAGCAGCTTGGGGACTAGCGGAGTCACCGGGGAGCTGTTTTTT. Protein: CASSLGTSGVTGELFF.